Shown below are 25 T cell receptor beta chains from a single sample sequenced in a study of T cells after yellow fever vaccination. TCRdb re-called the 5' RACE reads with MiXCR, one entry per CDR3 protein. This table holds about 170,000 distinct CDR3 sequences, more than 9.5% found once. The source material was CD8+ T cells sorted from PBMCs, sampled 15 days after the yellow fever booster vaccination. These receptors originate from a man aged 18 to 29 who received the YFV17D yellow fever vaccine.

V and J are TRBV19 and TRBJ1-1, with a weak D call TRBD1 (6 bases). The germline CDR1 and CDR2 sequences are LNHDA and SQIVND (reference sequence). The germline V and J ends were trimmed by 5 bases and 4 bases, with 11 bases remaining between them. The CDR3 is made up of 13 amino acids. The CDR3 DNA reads TGTGCCAGTAGTCGGGGGGCCATCACTGAAGCTTTCTTT. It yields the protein CASSRGAITEAFF.

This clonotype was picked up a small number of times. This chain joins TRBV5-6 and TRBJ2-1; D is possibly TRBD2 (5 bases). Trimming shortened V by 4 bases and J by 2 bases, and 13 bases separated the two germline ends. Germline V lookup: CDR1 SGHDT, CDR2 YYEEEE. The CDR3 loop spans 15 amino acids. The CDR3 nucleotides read TGTGCCAGCAGCCGTGCGGAGGTAGCCTACAATGAGCAGTTCTTC. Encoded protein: CASSRAEVAYNEQFF.

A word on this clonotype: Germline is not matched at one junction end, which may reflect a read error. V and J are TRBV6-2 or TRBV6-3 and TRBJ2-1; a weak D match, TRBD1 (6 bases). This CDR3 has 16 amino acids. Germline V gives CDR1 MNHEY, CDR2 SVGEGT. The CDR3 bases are TGTGCCAGCAGTTACGGCCCACAGGGAAGTTACAATGGGCAGTTCTTC. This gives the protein CASSYGPQGSYNGQFF.

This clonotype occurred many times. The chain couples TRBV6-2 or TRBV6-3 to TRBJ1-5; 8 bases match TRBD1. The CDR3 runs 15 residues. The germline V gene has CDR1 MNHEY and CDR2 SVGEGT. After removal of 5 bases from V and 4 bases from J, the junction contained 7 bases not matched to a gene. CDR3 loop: CASSPGGRGNQPQHF. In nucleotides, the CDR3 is TGTGCCAGCAGTCCAGGGGGCAGGGGAAATCAGCCCCAGCATTTT.

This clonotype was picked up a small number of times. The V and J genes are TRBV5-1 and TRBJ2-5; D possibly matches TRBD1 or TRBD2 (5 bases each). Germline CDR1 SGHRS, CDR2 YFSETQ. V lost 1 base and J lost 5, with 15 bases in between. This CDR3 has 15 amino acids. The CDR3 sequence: CASSLRSTGAETQYF. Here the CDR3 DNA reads TGCGCCAGCAGCTTGCGGTCTACCGGGGCCGAGACCCAGTACTTC.

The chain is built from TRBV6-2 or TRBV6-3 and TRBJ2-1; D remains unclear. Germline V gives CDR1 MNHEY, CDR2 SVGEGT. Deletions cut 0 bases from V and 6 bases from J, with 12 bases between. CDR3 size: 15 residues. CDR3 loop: CASSYSWGSGNEQFF. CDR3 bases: TGTGCCAGCAGTTACTCCTGGGGTAGTGGCAATGAGCAGTTCTTC.

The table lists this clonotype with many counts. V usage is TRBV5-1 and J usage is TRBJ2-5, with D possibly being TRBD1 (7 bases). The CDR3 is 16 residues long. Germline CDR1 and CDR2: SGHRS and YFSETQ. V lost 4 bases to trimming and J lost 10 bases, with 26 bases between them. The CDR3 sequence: CASSPPRGGGEVGQYF. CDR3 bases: TGCGCCAGCAGCCCCCCGCGAGGGGGCGGGGAAGTAGGCCAGTACTTC. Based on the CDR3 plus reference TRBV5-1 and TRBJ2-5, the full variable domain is KAGVTQTPRYLIKTRGQQVTLSCSPISGHRSVSWYQQTPGQGLQFLFEYFSETQRNKGNFPGRFSGRQFSNSRSEMNVSTLELGDSALYLCASSPPRGGGEVGQYFGPGTRLLVL.

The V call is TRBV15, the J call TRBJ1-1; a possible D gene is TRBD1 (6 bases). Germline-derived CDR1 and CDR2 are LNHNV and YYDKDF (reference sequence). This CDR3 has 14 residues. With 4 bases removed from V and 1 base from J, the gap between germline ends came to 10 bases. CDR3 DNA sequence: TGTGCCACCAGCAACTACAGGGAGAACACTGAAGCTTTCTTT. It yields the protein CATSNYRENTEAFF.

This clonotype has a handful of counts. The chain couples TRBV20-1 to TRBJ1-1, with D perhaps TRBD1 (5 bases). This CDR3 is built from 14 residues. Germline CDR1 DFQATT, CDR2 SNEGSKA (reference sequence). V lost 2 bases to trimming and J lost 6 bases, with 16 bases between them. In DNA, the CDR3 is TGCAGTGCTAGAACGACAGAACCAGGCCCTGAAGCTTTCTTT. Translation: CSARTTEPGPEAFF.

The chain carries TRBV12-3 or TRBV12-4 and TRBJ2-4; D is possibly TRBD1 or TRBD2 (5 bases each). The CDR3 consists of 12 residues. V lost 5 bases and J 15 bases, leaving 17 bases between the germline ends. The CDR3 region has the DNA TGTGCCAGCAGTACCGGGACCCTAGGACGGTACTTC. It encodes CASSTGTLGRYF.

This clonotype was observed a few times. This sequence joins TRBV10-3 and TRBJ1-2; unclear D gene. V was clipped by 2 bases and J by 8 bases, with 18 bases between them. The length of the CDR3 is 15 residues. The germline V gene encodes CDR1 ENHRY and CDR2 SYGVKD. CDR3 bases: TGTGCCATCAGTGAGCCTACCGCGTGGGGTAGAGGCTACACCTTC. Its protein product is CAISEPTAWGRGYTF.

The CDR3 is CASSAETGTVYNEQFF. DNA of the CDR3: TGTGCCAGCAGCGCAGAGACCGGGACAGTCTACAATGAGCAGTTCTTC. The V gene is TRBV5-5, the J gene TRBJ2-1; 7 bases match TRBD1. J lost 3 bases, V lost 4 bases, and 10 bases had no gene match. The CDR3 is 16 residues long. Per germline, CDR1 SGHKS and CDR2 YYEKEE (reference sequence).

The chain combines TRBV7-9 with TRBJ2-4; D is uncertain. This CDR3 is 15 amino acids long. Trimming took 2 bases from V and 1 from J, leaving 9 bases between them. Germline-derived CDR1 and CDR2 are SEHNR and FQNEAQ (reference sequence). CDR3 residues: CASSLNLGAKNIQYF. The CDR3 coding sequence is TGTGCCAGCAGCTTAAACCTCGGCGCCAAAAACATTCAGTACTTC.

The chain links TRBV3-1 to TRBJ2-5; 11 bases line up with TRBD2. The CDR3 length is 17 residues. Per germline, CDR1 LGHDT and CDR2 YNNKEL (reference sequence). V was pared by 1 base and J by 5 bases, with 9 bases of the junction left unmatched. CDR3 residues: CASSQATASGGLETQYF. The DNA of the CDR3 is TGTGCCAGCAGCCAAGCCACCGCTAGCGGGGGGTTGGAGACCCAGTACTTC.

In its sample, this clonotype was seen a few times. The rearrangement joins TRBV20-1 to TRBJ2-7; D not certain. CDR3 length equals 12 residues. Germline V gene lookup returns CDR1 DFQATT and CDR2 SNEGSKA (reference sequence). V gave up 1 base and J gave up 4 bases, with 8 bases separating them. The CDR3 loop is CSARGKGYEQYF. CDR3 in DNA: TGCAGTGCTAGAGGTAAAGGTTACGAGCAGTACTTC.

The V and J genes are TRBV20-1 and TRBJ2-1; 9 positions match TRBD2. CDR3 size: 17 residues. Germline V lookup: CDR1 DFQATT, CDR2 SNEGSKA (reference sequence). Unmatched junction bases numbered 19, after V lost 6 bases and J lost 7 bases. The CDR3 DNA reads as TGCAGTGCCCCAGGTCTAGGGTCCAGCGGGGGGAGGAATGAGCAGTTCTTC. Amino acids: CSAPGLGSSGGRNEQFF.

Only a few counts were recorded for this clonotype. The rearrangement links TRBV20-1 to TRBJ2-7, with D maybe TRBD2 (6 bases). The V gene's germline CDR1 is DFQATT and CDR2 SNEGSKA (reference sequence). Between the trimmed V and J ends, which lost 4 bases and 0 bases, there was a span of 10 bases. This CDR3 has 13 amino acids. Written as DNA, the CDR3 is TGCAGTGCTACTTACGGGAGCTCCTACGAGCAGTACTTC. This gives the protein CSATYGSSYEQYF.

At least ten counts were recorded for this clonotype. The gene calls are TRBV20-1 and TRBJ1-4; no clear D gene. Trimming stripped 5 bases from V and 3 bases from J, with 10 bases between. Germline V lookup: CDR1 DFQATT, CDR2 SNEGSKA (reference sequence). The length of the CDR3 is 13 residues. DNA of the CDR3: TGCAGTGCTGCGGTCTCGGCTAATGAAAAACTGTTTTTT. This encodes CSAAVSANEKLFF.

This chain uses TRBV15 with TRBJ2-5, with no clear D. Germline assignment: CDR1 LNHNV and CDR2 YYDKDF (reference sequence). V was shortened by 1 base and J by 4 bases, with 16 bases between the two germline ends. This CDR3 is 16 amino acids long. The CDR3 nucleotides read TGTGCCACCAGCAGAGGTACAATTCGGATAGTAGAGACCCAGTACTTC. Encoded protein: CATSRGTIRIVETQYF.

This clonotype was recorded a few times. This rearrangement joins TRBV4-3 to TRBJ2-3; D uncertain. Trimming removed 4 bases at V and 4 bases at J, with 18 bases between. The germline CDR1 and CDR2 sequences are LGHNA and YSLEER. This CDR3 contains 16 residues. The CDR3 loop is CASSRTPVGSPDTQYF. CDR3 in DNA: TGCGCCAGCAGCCGAACTCCTGTGGGGTCGCCAGATACGCAGTATTTT.

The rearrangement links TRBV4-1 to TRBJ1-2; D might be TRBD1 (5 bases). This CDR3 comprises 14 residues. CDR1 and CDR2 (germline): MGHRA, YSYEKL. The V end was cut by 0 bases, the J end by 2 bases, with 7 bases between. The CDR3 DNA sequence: TGCGCCAGCAGCCAAGAGGGGCTAAACTATGGCTACACCTTC. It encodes CASSQEGLNYGYTF.

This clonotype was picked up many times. CDR3 residues: CASSQEFVWFAEAFF. The CDR3, as DNA: TGTGCCAGCAGCCAAGAGTTCGTCTGGTTCGCTGAAGCTTTCTTT. This chain links TRBV4-2 with TRBJ1-1, with D uncertain. From germline, CDR1 is LGHNA and CDR2 YNFKEQ. The V gene lost 0 bases and the J gene lost 6 bases, with 14 bases spanning the gap. The CDR3 extends over 15 amino acids.

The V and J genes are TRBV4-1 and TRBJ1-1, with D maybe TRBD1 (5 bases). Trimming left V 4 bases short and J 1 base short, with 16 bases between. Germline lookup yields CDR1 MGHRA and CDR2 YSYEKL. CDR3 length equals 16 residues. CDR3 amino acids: CASSRAGQGRNTEAFF. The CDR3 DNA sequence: TGCGCCAGCAGCCGGGCAGGGCAGGGCAGGAACACTGAAGCTTTCTTT.

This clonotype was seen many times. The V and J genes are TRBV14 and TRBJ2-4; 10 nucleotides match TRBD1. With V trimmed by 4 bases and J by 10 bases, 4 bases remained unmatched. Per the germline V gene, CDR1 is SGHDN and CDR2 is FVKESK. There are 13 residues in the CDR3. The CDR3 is CASSPGTGVIQYF. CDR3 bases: TGTGCCAGCAGCCCCGGGACAGGGGTGATTCAGTACTTC.

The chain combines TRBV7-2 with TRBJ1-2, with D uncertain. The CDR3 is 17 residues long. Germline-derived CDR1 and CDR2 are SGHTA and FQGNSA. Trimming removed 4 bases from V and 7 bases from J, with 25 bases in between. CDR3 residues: CASSSTPNRLPWVGYTF. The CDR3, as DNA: TGTGCCAGCAGCTCTACGCCCAATCGACTGCCGTGGGTTGGCTACACCTTC.